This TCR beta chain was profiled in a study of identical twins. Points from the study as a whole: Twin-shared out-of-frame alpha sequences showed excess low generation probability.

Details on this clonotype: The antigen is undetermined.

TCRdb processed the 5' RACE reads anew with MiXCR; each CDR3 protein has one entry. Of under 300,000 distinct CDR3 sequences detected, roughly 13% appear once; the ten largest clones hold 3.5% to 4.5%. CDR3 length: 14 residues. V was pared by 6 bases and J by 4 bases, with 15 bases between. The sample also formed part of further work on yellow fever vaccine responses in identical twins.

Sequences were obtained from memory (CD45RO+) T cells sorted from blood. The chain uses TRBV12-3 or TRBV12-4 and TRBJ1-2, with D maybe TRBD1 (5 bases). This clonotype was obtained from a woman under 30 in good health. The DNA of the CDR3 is TGTGCCAGCAGCGGGGGGTACGGGTTCTATGGCTACACCTTC. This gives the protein CASSGGYGFYGYTF.